The 23 T cell receptor beta chains listed next were all sequenced from one sample in a study of blood T cell repertoires in COVID-19 (dated by TCRdb to about 2020). The library was prepared using the immunoSEQ multiplex PCR assay. TCRdb holds this immuneACCESS table with in-frame rearrangements only. Some clones are missing; in checked studies, unresolved V genes explain under half, and the rest has no known cause. In all, the sample holds around 250,000 clones, and around 90% of those were seen once. The top ten hold approximately 2.7% of the sample. The sample consisted of PBMCs or T cells enriched from blood (not recorded which). All receptors come from a man aged 35 to 55 who had been exposed to COVID-19.

The chain carries TRBV14 and TRBJ2-1, with D tentatively TRBD1 (5 bases). The CDR3 loop spans 15 amino acids. Germline CDR1 SGHDN, CDR2 FVKESK. Trimming removed 5 bases from V and 0 bases from J, with 11 bases in between. CDR3 loop: CASSLGVSSYNEQFF. The CDR3 DNA is TGTGCCAGCAGCTTAGGGGTTAGCTCCTACAATGAGCAGTTCTTC.

This chain joins TRBV27 and TRBJ1-4; tentatively, D is TRBD1 (6 bases). The CDR3 contains 19 residues. The germline V and J ends were trimmed by 5 bases and 8 bases, with 30 bases remaining between them. Germline CDR1 and CDR2: MNHEY and SMNVEV (reference sequence). The CDR3 DNA is TGTGCCAGCAGTCCGAATCGGGCCCCACAGGGCCCTGCGGAAGAAAAACTGTTTTTT. Amino acid sequence: CASSPNRAPQGPAEEKLFF. Together with reference TRBV27 and TRBJ1-4, the CDR3 gives the full variable domain: EAQVTQNPRYLITVTGKKLTVTCSQNMNHEYMSWYRQDPGLGLRQIYYSMNVEVTDKGDVPEGYKVSRKEKRNFPLILESPSPNQTSLYFCASSPNRAPQGPAEEKLFFGSGTQLSVL.

About this clone: The sample has other DNA sequences that encode this CDR3 too. The chain uses TRBV5-4 and TRBJ1-2, with D hard to call. CDR3 length equals 12 residues. Germline values: CDR1 SGHNT, CDR2 YYREEE (reference sequence). Trimming removed 0 bases from V and 4 bases from J, with 4 bases in between. CDR3 nucleotide sequence: TGTGCCAGCAGCTTGGACAGCTATGGCTACACCTTC. Protein product: CASSLDSYGYTF.

This chain uses TRBV12-3 or TRBV12-4 with TRBJ2-3, with D possibly being TRBD1 (5 bases). CDR3 length equals 12 residues. The V gene lost 5 bases and the J gene lost 2 bases, with 5 bases spanning the gap. The chain's CDR3 is CASSGATDTQYF. For the CDR3, the DNA is TGTGCCAGCAGTGGGGCCACAGATACGCAGTATTTT.

V gene TRBV27 combines with J gene TRBJ2-1; the D is unclear. The CDR3 contains 14 residues. V dropped 5 bases and J dropped 8 bases, with 16 bases sitting between them. The germline V gene has CDR1 MNHEY and CDR2 SMNVEV (reference sequence). The CDR3, as DNA: TGTGCCAGCAGTCTACTTAGCTCACTTCATGAGCAGTTCTTC. This sequence encodes CASSLLSSLHEQFF.

This chain uses TRBV27 with TRBJ2-7; TRBD1 agrees at 10 bases. Germline trimming cut 6 bases from V and 4 bases from J; bases unmatched to any gene: 12. Germline V gives CDR1 MNHEY, CDR2 SMNVEV (reference sequence). CDR3 length: 16 residues. The CDR3 DNA reads as TGTGCCAGCAGGGAATTATCCCGGGACAGGGGTTACGAGCAGTACTTC. Protein: CASRELSRDRGYEQYF.

This chain's CDR3 is CASSGGLAGTGELFF. In DNA, the CDR3 is TGCGCCAGCAGTGGGGGACTAGCGGGAACCGGGGAGCTGTTTTTT. This chain joins TRBV10-1 and TRBJ2-2; the match to TRBD2 covers 13 bases. The CDR3 extends over 15 amino acids. Unmatched junction bases numbered 1, after V lost 4 bases and J lost 5 bases. Germline V gene lookup returns CDR1 WNHNN and CDR2 SYGVQD (reference sequence).

The gene calls are TRBV7-2 and TRBJ2-7, with TRBD2 matching over 14 bases. The length of the CDR3 is 18 residues. From germline, CDR1 is SGHTA and CDR2 FQGNSA. V was pared by 1 base and J by 2 bases, with 7 bases of the junction left unmatched. The chain's CDR3 is CASSLGRLAGGRAYEQYF. CDR3 in DNA: TGTGCCAGCAGCTTAGGCAGACTAGCGGGAGGGCGCGCCTACGAGCAGTACTTC.

V gene TRBV18 combines with J gene TRBJ2-7; 8 nucleotides agree with TRBD1. The CDR3 covers 17 residues. Germline CDR1 KGHSH, CDR2 LQKENI. The V gene end was trimmed by 2 bases and the J gene end by 1 base; junction bases not matched to a gene: 10. The CDR3 nucleotides read TGTGCCAGCTCACCATTGACCGGGACAGGCATATCCTACGAGCAGTACTTC. Amino acid sequence: CASSPLTGTGISYEQYF.

The V and J genes are TRBV4-1 and TRBJ1-6, with TRBD1 as a possible D gene (6 bases). Germline-derived CDR1 and CDR2 are MGHRA and YSYEKL. This CDR3 is built from 17 residues. With 0 bases removed from V and 0 bases from J, the gap between germline ends came to 9 bases. The CDR3 DNA reads as TGCGCCAGCAGCCAAGATAGGGGGAGCTCCTATAATTCACCCCTCCACTTT. Amino acids: CASSQDRGSSYNSPLHF.

The CDR3 reads CASSVEAGGLHNEQFF. Here the CDR3 DNA reads TGTGCCAGCAGCGTAGAGGCGGGAGGGCTCCACAATGAGCAGTTCTTC. The chain combines TRBV9 with TRBJ2-1; TRBD2 agrees at 9 bases. V was clipped by 0 bases and J by 5 bases; unmatched bases: 6. Germline V gene data show CDR1 as SGDLS and CDR2 as YYNGEE. This CDR3 has 16 amino acids.

This clone showed up just once. V gene TRBV7-9 combines with J gene TRBJ1-4; TRBD1 matches 9 bases. Germline V gives CDR1 SEHNR, CDR2 FQNEAQ (reference sequence). The CDR3 has 13 residues. V lost 5 bases and J lost 7; bases outside the gene matches: 2. CDR3 sequence: CASSPGQGEKLFF. The CDR3 DNA is TGTGCCAGCAGCCCGGGACAGGGTGAAAAACTGTTTTTT.

V usage is TRBV7-6 and J usage is TRBJ2-7; 9 bases are a match to TRBD1. Per germline, CDR1 SGHVS and CDR2 FNYEAQ. V lost 1 base to trimming and J lost 3 bases; unmatched junction nucleotides: 13. This CDR3 has 18 residues. CDR3 in amino acids: CASSLGPPGTGNLYEQYF. CDR3 bases: TGTGCCAGCAGCTTAGGACCTCCGGGGACAGGGAACCTCTACGAGCAGTACTTC.

The rearrangement links TRBV25-1 to TRBJ2-2, with 10 bases lining up with TRBD2. The CDR3 length is 15 residues. CDR1 MGHDK and CDR2 SYGVNS come from the germline V gene. V trimming: 5 bases; J trimming: 5 bases; junction bases outside the gene matches: 5. CDR3 amino acids: CASSSGSGRTGELFF. The CDR3 coding sequence is TGTGCCAGCAGTTCTGGTAGCGGGAGGACCGGGGAGCTGTTTTTT.

CDR3 sequence reads: CASTSRDSSNQPQHF. The DNA for the CDR3 is TGTGCTAGTACCAGTCGGGACTCAAGCAATCAGCCCCAGCATTTT. This chain uses TRBV12-5 with TRBJ1-5, with D possibly being TRBD1 (5 bases). The germline V gene encodes CDR1 LGHNT and CDR2 FRNRAP. There are 15 residues in the CDR3. V shed 8 bases and J shed 1 base, with 15 bases lying between them.

The V call is TRBV14, the J call TRBJ1-5; 9 positions match TRBD1. The germline gives CDR1 SGHDN, CDR2 FVKESK. The CDR3 contains 15 residues. Trimming at V came to 4 bases and at J to 5 bases, leaving 6 bases not matched to a gene. The CDR3 nucleotides read TGTGCCAGCAGCCGTAGAAGGACAGGGGATCAGCCCCAGCATTTT. This gives the protein CASSRRRTGDQPQHF.

The chain joins TRBV5-1 to TRBJ2-7; weak D call: TRBD1 (6 bases). Trimming cost V 4 bases and J 4 bases, with 9 bases left between them. The CDR3 runs to 12 residues. Germline loops: CDR1 SGHRS, CDR2 YFSETQ. CDR3 sequence (DNA): TGCGCCAGCAGCCCCGGACAGTACGAGCAGTACTTC. This sequence encodes CASSPGQYEQYF.

The chain uses TRBV28 and TRBJ1-1; 8 bases map to TRBD1. This CDR3 has 14 residues. Germline V lookup: CDR1 MDHEN, CDR2 SYDVKM. The V gene end was trimmed by 5 bases and the J gene end by 7 bases; junction bases not matched to a gene: 9. The CDR3 DNA reads TGTGCCAGCAGTCTACAGGGGGTTTTGGATGAAGCTTTCTTT. As protein: CASSLQGVLDEAFF.

This rearrangement joins TRBV3-1 (or the pseudogene TRBV3-2) to TRBJ2-7; tentative D call: TRBD2 (7 bases). CDR3 length equals 14 residues. Trimming took off 7 bases at V and 2 bases at J, with 15 bases between the two ends. In germline, CDR1 is LGHDT, CDR2 YNNKEL (reference sequence). Written as DNA, the CDR3 is TGTGCCAGCACCCCTGGGGGGGCTCCCTACGAGCAGTACTTC. Encoded protein: CASTPGGAPYEQYF.

This chain uses TRBV5-6 with TRBJ2-5, with no clear D. Germline lookup yields CDR1 SGHDT and CDR2 YYEEEE. The CDR3 is 13 amino acids. Between the trimmed V and J ends, which lost 5 bases and 2 bases, there was a span of 10 bases. The CDR3 DNA is TGTGCCAGCAGTTTCTCCGTACAAGAGACCCAGTACTTC. It specifies CASSFSVQETQYF.

There are a few counts of this clone. V is TRBV14 and J is TRBJ2-3, with TRBD2 identical over 9 bases. V shed 11 bases, J shed 9 bases, and the junction held 0 bases outside the gene matches. The germline gives CDR1 SGHDN, CDR2 FVKESK. This CDR3 has 9 residues. This chain's CDR3 is CAAGGTQYF. CDR3 in DNA: TGTGCCGCGGGGGGGACGCAGTATTTT. Complete variable domain (other parts from reference TRBV14 and TRBJ2-3): EAGVTQFPSHSVIEKGQTVTLRCDPISGHDNLYWYRRVMGKEIKFLLHFVKESKQDESGMPNNRFLAERTGGTYSTLKVQPAELEDSGVYFCAAGGTQYFGPGTRLTVL.

This chain uses TRBV29-1 with TRBJ2-7, with 8 bases that match TRBD1. The V gene's germline CDR1 is SQVTM and CDR2 ANQGSEA. This CDR3 has 14 amino acids. The J segment lost 5 bases and the V segment lost 3 bases, leaving 9 bases of the junction unmatched. The CDR3 bases are TGCAGCGTTGACCCGACAGGGGTGGCGGACGAGCAGTACTTC. This codes for CSVDPTGVADEQYF.

A note on this clone: Other nucleotide sequences from this sample produce the same CDR3. The chain has TRBV7-9 and TRBJ1-5; tentative D call: TRBD1 (5 bases). Germline V gene lookup returns CDR1 SEHNR and CDR2 FQNEAQ (reference sequence). Trimming stripped 5 bases from V and 6 bases from J, with 11 bases between. This CDR3 is built from 13 residues. Written as DNA, the CDR3 is TGTGCCAGCAGCCTGGGCGGGGGTCAGCCCCAGCATTTT. As protein: CASSLGGGQPQHF. Variable domain in full (rest from reference TRBV7-9 and TRBJ1-5): DTGVSQNPRHKITKRGQNVTFRCDPISEHNRLYWYRQTLGQGPEFLTYFQNEAQLEKSRLLSDRFSAERPKGSFSTLEIQRTEQGDSAMYLCASSLGGGQPQHFGDGTRLSIL.